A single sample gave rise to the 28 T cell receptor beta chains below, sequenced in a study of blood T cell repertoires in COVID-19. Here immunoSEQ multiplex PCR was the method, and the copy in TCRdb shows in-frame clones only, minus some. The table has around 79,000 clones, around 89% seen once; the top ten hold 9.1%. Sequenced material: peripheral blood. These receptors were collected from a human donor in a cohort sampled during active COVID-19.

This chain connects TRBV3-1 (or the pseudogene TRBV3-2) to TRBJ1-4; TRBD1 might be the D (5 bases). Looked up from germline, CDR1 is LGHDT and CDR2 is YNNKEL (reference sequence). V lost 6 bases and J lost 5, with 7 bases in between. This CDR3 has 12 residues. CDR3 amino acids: CASSYRNEKLFF. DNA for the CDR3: TGTGCCAGCAGTTACAGGAATGAAAAACTGTTTTTT.

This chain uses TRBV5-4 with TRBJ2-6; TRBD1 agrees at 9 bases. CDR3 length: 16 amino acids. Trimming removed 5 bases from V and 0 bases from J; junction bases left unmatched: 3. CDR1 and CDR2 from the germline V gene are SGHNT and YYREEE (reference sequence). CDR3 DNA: TGTGCCAGCAGAACGACAGGGGGCTCTGGGGCCAACGTCCTGACTTTC. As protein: CASRTTGGSGANVLTF.

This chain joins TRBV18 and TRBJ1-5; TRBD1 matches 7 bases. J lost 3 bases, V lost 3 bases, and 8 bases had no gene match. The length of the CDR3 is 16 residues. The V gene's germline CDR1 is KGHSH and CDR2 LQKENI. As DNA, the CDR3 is TGTGCCAGCTCACCCTCCGGGACAGAGCACAATCAGCCCCAGCATTTT. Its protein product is CASSPSGTEHNQPQHF. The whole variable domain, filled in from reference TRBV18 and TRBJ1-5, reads NAGVMQNPRHLVRRRGQEARLRCSPMKGHSHVYWYRQLPEEGLKFMVYLQKENIIDESGMPKERFSAEFPKEGPSILRIQQVVRGDSAAYFCASSPSGTEHNQPQHFGDGTRLSIL.

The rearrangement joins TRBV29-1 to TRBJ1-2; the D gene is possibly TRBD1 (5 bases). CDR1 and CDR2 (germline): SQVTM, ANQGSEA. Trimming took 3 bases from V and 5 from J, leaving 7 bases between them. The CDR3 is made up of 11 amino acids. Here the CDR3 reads CSVDGGYGYTF. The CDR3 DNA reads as TGCAGCGTTGATGGGGGGTATGGCTACACCTTC. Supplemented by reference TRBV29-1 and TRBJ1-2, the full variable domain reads SAVISQKPSRDICQRGTSLTIQCQVDSQVTMMFWYRQQPGQSLTLIATANQGSEATYESGFVIDKFPISRPNLTFSTLTVSNMSPEDSSIYLCSVDGGYGYTFGSGTRLTVV.

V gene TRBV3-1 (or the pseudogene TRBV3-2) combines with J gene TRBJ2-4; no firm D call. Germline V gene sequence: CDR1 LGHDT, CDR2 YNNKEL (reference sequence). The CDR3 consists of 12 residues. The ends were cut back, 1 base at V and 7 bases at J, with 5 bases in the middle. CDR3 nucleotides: TGTGCCAGCAGCCAAGTCGGGAACATTCAGTACTTC. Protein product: CASSQVGNIQYF.

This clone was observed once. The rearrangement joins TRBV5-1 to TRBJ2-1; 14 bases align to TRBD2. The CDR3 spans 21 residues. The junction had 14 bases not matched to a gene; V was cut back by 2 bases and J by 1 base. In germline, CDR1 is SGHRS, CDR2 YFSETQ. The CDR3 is CASSFELTGTSGRESYNEQFF. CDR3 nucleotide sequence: TGCGCCAGCAGCTTTGAGCTCACCGGGACTAGCGGGAGAGAATCCTACAATGAGCAGTTCTTC.

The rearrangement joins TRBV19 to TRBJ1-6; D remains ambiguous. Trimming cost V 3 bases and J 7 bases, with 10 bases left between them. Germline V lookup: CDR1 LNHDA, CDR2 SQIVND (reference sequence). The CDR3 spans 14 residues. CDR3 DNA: TGTGCCAGTAGTATGGGAGGGCCGAATTCACCCCTCCACTTT. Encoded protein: CASSMGGPNSPLHF.

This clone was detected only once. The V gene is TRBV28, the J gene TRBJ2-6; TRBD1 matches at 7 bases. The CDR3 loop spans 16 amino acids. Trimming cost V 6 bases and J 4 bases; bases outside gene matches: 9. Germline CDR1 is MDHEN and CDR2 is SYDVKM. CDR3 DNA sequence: TGTGCCAGCAGGCCAGACAGGGTCGAAGGGGCCAACGTCCTGACTTTC. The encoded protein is CASRPDRVEGANVLTF.

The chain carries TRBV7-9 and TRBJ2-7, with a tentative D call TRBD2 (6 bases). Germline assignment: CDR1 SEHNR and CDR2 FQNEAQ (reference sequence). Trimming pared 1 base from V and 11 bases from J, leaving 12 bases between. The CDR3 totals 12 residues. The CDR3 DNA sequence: TGTGCCAGCAGCTTAGTAGGCCAGCGGGAGTACTTC. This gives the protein CASSLVGQREYF. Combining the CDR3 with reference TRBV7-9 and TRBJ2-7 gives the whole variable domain DTGVSQNPRHKITKRGQNVTFRCDPISEHNRLYWYRQTLGQGPEFLTYFQNEAQLEKSRLLSDRFSAERPKGSFSTLEIQRTEQGDSAMYLCASSLVGQREYFGPGTRLTVT.

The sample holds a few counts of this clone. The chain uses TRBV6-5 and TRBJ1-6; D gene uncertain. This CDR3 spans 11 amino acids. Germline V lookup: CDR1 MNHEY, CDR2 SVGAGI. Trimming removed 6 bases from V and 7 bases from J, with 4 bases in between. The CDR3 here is CASRENSPLHF. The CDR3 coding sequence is TGTGCCAGCAGGGAGAATTCACCCCTCCACTTT.

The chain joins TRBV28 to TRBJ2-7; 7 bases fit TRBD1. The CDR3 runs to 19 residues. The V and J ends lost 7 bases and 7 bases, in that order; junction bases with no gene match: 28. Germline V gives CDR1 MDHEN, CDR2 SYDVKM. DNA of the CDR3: TGTGCCAGCACTGGAACCGGGTTGGGTAAGGGGGCGATCCCGGGGGAGCAGTACTTC. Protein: CASTGTGLGKGAIPGEQYF.

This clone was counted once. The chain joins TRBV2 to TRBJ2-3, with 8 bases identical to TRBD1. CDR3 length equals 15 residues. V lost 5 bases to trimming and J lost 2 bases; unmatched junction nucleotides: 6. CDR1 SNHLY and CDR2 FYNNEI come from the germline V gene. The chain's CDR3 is CASSHGGQVTDTQYF. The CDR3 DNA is TGTGCCAGCAGTCACGGGGGACAGGTCACAGATACGCAGTATTTT.

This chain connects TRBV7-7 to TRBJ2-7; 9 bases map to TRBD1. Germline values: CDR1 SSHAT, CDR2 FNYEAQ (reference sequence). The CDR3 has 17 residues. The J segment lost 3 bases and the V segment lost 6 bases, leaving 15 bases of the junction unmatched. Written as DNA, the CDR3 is TGTGCCAGCAGTCCAACCGAAACGGGACAGGGAAACTACGAGCAGTACTTC. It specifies CASSPTETGQGNYEQYF.

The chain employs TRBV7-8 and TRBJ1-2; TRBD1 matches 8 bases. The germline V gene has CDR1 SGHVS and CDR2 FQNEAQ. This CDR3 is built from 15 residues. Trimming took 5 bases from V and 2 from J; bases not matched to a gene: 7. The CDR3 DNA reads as TGTGCCAGCAGCCCGGGACAGGCCTCAAACTATGGCTACACCTTC. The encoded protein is CASSPGQASNYGYTF.

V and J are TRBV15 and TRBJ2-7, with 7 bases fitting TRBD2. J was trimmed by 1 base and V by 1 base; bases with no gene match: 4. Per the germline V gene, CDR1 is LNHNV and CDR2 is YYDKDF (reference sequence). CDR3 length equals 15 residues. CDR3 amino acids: CATSRAGGSSYEQYF. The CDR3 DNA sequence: TGTGCCACCAGCAGAGCGGGGGGAAGTTCCTACGAGCAGTACTTC.

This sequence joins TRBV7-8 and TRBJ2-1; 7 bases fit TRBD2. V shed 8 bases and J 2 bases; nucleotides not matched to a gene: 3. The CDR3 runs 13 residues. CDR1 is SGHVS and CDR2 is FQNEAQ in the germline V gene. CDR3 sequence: CASGAGPYNEQFF. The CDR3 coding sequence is TGTGCCAGCGGAGCGGGACCCTACAATGAGCAGTTCTTC.

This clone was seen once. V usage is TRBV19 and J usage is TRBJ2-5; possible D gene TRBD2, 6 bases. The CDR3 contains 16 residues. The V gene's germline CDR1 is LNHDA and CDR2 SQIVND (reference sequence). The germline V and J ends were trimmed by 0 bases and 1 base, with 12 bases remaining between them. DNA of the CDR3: TGTGCCAGTAGTATAGATTTACTAGCTCTCCAAGAGACCCAGTACTTC. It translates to CASSIDLLALQETQYF.

This CDR3 is CAWAGGTGEYEQFF. The CDR3 DNA reads as TGTGCCTGGGCCGGCGGGACAGGGGAATATGAGCAGTTCTTC. V gene TRBV30 combines with J gene TRBJ2-1, with TRBD1 matching over 10 bases. V trimming: 5 bases; J trimming: 8 bases; junction bases outside the gene matches: 9. CDR1 is GTSNPN and CDR2 is SVGIG in the germline V gene (reference sequence). The CDR3 runs to 14 residues. Looking up the rest from reference TRBV30 and TRBJ2-1 gives the full variable domain: SQTIHQWPATLVQPVGSPLSLECTVEGTSNPNLYWYRQAAGRGLQLLFYSVGIGQISSEVPQNLSASRPQDRQFILSSKKLLLSDSGFYLCAWAGGTGEYEQFFGPGTRLTVL.

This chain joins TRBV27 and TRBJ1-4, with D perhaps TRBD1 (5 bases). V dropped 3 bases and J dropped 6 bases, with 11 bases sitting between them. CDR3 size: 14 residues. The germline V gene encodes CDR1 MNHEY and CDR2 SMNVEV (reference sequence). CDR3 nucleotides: TGTGCCAGCAGTTTGACAGTATCGTATGAAAAACTGTTTTTT. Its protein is CASSLTVSYEKLFF.

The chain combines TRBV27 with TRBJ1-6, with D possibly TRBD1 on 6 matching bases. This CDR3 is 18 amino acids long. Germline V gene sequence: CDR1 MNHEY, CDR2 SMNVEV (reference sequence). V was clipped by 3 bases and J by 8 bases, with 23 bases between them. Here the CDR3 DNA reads TGTGCCAGCAGTTTCCGCGTTGGGCCAGGGGAGGGGGATTCACCCCTCCACTTT. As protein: CASSFRVGPGEGDSPLHF.

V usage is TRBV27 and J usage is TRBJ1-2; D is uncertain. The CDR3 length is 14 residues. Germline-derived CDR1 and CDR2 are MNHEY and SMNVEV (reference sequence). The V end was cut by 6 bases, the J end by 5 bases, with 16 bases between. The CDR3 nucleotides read TGTGCCAGCAGACCGATCGGGGTTGGGTATGGCTACACCTTC. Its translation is CASRPIGVGYGYTF.

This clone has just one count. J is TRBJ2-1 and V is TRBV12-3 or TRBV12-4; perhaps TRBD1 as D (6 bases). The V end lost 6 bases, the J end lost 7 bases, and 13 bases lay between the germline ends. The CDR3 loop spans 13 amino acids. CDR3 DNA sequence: TGTGCCAGCAGCCTAGGGGGTTGGAATGAGCAGTTCTTC. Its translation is CASSLGGWNEQFF.

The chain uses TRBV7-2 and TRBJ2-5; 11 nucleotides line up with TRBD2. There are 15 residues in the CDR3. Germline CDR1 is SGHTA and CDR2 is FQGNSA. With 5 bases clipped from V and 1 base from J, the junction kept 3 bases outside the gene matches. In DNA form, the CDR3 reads TGTGCCAGCAGCAGGGGACTAGCGGTCCAAGAGACCCAGTACTTC. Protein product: CASSRGLAVQETQYF. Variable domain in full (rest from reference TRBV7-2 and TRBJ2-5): GAGVSQSPSNKVTEKGKDVELRCDPISGHTALYWYRQSLGQGLEFLIYFQGNSAPDKSGLPSDRFSAERTGGSVSTLTIQRTQQEDSAVYLCASSRGLAVQETQYFGPGTRLLVL.

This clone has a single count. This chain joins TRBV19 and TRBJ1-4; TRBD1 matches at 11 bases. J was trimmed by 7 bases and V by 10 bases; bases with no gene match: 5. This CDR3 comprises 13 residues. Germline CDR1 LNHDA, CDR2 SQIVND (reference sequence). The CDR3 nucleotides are TGTGCCACCGGGACAGGGGGGATTGAAAAACTGTTTTTT. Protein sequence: CATGTGGIEKLFF.

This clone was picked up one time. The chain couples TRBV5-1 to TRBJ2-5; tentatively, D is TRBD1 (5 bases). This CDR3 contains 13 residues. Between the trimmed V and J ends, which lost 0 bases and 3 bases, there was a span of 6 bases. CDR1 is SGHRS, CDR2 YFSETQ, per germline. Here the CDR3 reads CASSLAREETQYF. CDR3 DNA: TGCGCCAGCAGCTTGGCCAGGGAAGAGACCCAGTACTTC. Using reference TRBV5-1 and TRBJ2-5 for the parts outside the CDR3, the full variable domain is KAGVTQTPRYLIKTRGQQVTLSCSPISGHRSVSWYQQTPGQGLQFLFEYFSETQRNKGNFPGRFSGRQFSNSRSEMNVSTLELGDSALYLCASSLAREETQYFGPGTRLLVL.

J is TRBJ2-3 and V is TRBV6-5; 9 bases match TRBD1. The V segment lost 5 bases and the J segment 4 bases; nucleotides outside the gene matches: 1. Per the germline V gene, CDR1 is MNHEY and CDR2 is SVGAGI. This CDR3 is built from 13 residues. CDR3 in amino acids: CASSRTGADTQYF. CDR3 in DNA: TGTGCCAGCAGTCGGACAGGGGCAGATACGCAGTATTTT.

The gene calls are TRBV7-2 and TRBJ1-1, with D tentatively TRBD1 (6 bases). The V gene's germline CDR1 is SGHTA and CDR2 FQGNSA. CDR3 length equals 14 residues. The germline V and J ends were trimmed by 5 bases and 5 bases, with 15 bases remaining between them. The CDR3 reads CASSLTRGSTEAFF. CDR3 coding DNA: TGTGCCAGCAGCCTTACCAGGGGTTCAACTGAAGCTTTCTTT.

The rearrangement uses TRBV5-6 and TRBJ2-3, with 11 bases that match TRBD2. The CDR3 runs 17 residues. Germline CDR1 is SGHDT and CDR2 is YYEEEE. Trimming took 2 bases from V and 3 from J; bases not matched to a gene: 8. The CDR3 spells CASSFFPSGRRTDTQYF. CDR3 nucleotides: TGTGCCAGCAGCTTTTTTCCTAGCGGGAGGAGGACAGATACGCAGTATTTT.